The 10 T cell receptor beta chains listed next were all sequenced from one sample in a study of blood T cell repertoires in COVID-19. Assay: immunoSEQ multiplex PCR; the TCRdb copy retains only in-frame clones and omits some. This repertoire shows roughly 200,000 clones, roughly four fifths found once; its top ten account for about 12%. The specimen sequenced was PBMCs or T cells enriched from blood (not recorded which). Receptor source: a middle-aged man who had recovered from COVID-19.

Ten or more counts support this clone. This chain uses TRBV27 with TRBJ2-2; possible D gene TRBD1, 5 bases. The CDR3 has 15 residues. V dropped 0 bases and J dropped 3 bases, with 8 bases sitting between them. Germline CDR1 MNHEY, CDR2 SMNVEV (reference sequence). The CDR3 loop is CASSLSTDYTGELFF. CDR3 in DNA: TGTGCCAGCAGTTTATCGACAGATTACACCGGGGAGCTGTTTTTT.

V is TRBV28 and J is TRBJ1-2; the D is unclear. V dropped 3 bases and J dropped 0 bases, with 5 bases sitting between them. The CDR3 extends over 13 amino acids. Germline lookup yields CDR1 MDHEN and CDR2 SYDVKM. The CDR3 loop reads CASSLSANYGYTF. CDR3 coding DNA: TGTGCCAGCAGTTTGAGTGCTAACTATGGCTACACCTTC.

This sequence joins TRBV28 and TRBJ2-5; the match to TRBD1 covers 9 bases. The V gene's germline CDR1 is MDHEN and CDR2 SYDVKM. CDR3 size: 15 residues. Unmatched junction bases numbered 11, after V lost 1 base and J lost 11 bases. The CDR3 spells CASSLLTGGRRGQYF. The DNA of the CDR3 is TGTGCCAGCAGTTTATTAACAGGGGGCCGGAGGGGGCAGTACTTC.

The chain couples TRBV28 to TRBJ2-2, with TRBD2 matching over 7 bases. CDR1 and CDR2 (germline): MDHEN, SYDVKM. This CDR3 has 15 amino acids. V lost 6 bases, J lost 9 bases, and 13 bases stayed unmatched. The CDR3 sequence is CASRKPLGGSRELFF. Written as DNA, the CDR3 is TGTGCCAGCAGGAAGCCATTGGGCGGGAGCCGGGAGCTGTTTTTT.

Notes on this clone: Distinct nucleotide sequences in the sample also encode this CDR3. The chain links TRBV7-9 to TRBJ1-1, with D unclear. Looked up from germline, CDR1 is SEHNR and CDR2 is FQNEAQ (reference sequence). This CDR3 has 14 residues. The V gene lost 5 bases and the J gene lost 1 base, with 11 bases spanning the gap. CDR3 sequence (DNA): TGTGCCAGCAGCCTCCAAGGAGGGAACACTGAAGCTTTCTTT. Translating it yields CASSLQGGNTEAFF.

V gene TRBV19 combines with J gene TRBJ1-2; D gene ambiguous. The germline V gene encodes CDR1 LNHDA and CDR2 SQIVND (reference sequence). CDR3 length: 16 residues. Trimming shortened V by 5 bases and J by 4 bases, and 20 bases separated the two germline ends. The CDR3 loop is CASSARVLLPSYGYTF. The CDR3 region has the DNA TGTGCCAGTAGTGCCCGGGTTCTCTTACCGAGCTATGGCTACACCTTC.

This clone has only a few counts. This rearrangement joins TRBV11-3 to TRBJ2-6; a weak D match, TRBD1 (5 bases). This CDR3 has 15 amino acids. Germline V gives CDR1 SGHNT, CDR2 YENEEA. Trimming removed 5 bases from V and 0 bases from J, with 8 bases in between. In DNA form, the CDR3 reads TGTGCCAGCAGCCGACAGCCCTCTGGGGCCAACGTCCTGACTTTC. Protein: CASSRQPSGANVLTF.

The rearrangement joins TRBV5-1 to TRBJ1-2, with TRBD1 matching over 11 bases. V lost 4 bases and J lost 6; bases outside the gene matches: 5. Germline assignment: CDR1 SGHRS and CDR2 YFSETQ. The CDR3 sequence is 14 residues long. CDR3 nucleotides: TGCGCCAGCAGCGCGGGGACAGGGGGAAATGGCTACACCTTC. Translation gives CASSAGTGGNGYTF.

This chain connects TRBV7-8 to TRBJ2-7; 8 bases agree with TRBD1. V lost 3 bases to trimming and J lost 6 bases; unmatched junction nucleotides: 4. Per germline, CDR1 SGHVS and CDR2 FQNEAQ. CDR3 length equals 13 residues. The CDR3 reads CASSFQGAGEQYV. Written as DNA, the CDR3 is TGTGCCAGCAGCTTCCAGGGGGCGGGCGAGCAGTACGTC.

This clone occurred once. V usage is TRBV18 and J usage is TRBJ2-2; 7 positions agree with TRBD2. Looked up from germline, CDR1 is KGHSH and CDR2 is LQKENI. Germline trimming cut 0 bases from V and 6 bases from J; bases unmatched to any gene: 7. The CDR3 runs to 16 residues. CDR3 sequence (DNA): TGTGCCAGCTCACCACCATCCAGCGGGGCGGCCGGGGAGCTGTTTTTT. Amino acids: CASSPPSSGAAGELFF. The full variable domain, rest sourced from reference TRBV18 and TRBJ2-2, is NAGVMQNPRHLVRRRGQEARLRCSPMKGHSHVYWYRQLPEEGLKFMVYLQKENIIDESGMPKERFSAEFPKEGPSILRIQQVVRGDSAAYFCASSPPSSGAAGELFFGEGSRLTVL.